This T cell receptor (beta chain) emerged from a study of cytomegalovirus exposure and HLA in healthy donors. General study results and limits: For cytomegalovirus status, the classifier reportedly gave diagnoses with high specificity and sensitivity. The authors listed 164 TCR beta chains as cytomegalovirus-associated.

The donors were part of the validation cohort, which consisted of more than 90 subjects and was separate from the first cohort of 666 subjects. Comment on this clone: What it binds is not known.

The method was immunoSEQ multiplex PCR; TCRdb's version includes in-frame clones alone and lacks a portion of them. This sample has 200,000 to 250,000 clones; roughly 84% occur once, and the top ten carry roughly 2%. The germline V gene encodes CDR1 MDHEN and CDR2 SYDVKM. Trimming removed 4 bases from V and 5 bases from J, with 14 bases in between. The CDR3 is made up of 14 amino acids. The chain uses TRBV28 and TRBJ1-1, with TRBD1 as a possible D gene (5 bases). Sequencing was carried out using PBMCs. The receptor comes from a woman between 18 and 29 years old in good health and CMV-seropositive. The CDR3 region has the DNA TGTGCCAGCAGTTGGGGCAGGGTAGGAACTGAAGCTTTCTTT. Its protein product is CASSWGRVGTEAFF.